Reported below is one T cell receptor (beta chain). The data were obtained in a study of blood T cell repertoires in COVID-19. Study members were between about 18 and 90 years old and lived in roughly 24 US regions. Sequencing was performed with immunoSEQ multiplex PCR; in TCRdb, only in-frame clones are kept and a portion is missing. The profile shows a few hundred thousand clones, around 84% of them singletons. The specimen sequenced was PBMCs or T cells enriched from blood (not recorded which). The TCR originated in a woman aged 45 to 65 who had been exposed to COVID-19.

CDR3 region: CASGGEGETQYF. The CDR3 DNA reads as TGTGCCAGCGGAGGGGAGGGAGAGACCCAGTACTTC. The V call is TRBV6-5, the J call TRBJ2-5, with 7 bases aligning to TRBD2. J was trimmed by 4 bases and V by 8 bases; bases with no gene match: 4. The germline V gene has CDR1 MNHEY and CDR2 SVGAGI. The CDR3 totals 12 residues.